Listed below are T cell receptor beta chains from one sample, sequenced in a study of blood T cell repertoires in COVID-19. Some clones are missing from TCRdb's copy, which holds only in-frame ones; the method was immunoSEQ multiplex PCR. This table holds approximately 230,000 clones, under 85% found once. The sequenced sample consisted of peripheral blood. These receptors came from a woman between 40 and 55 years old with active or convalescent COVID-19. Both conserved end residues are part of each CDR3. Fields, in order: D gene, J gene, clone size, V gene, CDR3 DNA, CDR3 protein. D genes are given only for firm matches. Some rows have no size entry. The others give once, few or many, or a class for an expanded clone.

.	TRBJ2-1	.	TRBV2	TGTGCCAGCAGTGAAACGGGGCTCGGGACACGGAGGTTGAATGAGCAGTTCTTC	CASSETGLGTRRLNEQFF
.	TRBJ1-2	.	TRBV4-1	TGCGCCAGCAGCCAAGAATTCAGGCCGAACTATGGCTACACCTTC	CASSQEFRPNYGYTF
.	TRBJ1-2	.	TRBV5-1	TGCGCCAGCAGCGGGTCCGGGGGGAACTATGGCTACACCTTC	CASSGSGGNYGYTF
TRBD2	TRBJ2-1	.	TRBV5-5	TGTGCCAGCAGCCAACTAGCGGGGGAGTACAATGAGCAGTTCTTC	CASSQLAGEYNEQFF
TRBD1	TRBJ2-7	.	TRBV2	TGTGCCAGCAGTGAACTGGGACAGGGGCAAGGCGAGCAGTACTTC	CASSELGQGQGEQYF
TRBD1	TRBJ1-1	.	TRBV29-1	TGCAGCGTGGGAACAGGGGGGAACACTGAAGCTTTCTTT	CSVGTGGNTEAFF
.	TRBJ2-5	.	TRBV2	TGTGCCAGCAGTATAGACAGGAGCCAAGAGACCCAGTACTTC	CASSIDRSQETQYF
.	TRBJ2-3	.	TRBV5-1	TGCGCCAGCGGAGAAACCGGGAGCAGCACAGATACGCAGTATTTT	CASGETGSSTDTQYF
.	TRBJ1-1	.	TRBV6-5	TGTGCCAGCGGCACGGACTTGTCCTTGAACACTGAAGCTTTCTTT	CASGTDLSLNTEAFF
TRBD1	TRBJ1-5	.	TRBV7-2	TGTGCCAGCAGCTCCCCTTTGGGACAGTCAAGGGGCAATCAGCCCCAGCATTTT	CASSSPLGQSRGNQPQHF
TRBD2	TRBJ2-1	few	TRBV5-1	TGCGCCAGCAGTCGGGGGCTAGCGGGGGGCCCAAGCTCCTACAATGAGCAGTTCTTC	CASSRGLAGGPSSYNEQFF
.	TRBJ2-1	.	TRBV7-9	TGTGCCAGCAGCGCCGCGACAGTTTACAATGAGCAGTTCTTC	CASSAATVYNEQFF
.	TRBJ1-3	.	TRBV25-1	TGTGCCAGCAGTGTTGGCAGCCAGTCGACTACCATATATTTT	CASSVGSQSTTIYF
TRBD2	TRBJ2-3	many	TRBV28	TGTGCCACCTCGGGGGGGCGCACAGATACGCAGTATTTT	CATSGGRTDTQYF
TRBD1	TRBJ1-5	.	TRBV2	TGTGCCAGCAGTCGTGGACAGGTCGATCAGCCCCAGCATTTT	CASSRGQVDQPQHF
.	TRBJ1-1	.	TRBV9	TGTGCCAGCAGCGTAGCTCCGCTAGCCGAAGCTTTCTTT	CASSVAPLAEAFF
.	TRBJ1-6	.	TRBV28	TGTGCCAGCAGAGCGACAGGACCACCCCTCCACTTT	CASRATGPPLHF
.	TRBJ2-3	.	TRBV3-1/TRBV3-2	TGTGCCAGCAGCCCCTTGGGGGGTGGCGGGCTCACAGATACGCAGTATTTT	CASSPLGGGGLTDTQYF
.	TRBJ1-1	once	TRBV11-2	TGTGCCAGCAACCGAGAACGGGTGAACACTGAAGCTTTCTTT	CASNRERVNTEAFF
TRBD2	TRBJ2-1	.	TRBV19	TGTGCCAGTAGTAGCGGGGGGAACAATGAGCAGTTCTTC	CASSSGGNNEQFF
.	TRBJ2-1	.	TRBV2	TGTGCCAGCGGGACTTCCAGGGGGAATGAGCAGTTCTTC	CASGTSRGNEQFF
.	TRBJ1-1	.	TRBV28	TGTGCCAGCAGTTTTCGGCTGAGGTGCTTCTTT	CASSFRLRCFF
TRBD2	TRBJ2-2	once	TRBV27	TGTGCCAGCAGTCAAGGAACTAGCGGAACCGGGGAGCTGTTTTTT	CASSQGTSGTGELFF
TRBD1	TRBJ2-7	few	TRBV5-4	TGTGCCAGCACCCAAGGGGGACAGGGGGCCTACGAGCAGTACTTC	CASTQGGQGAYEQYF
TRBD1	TRBJ1-2	.	TRBV7-2	TGTGCCAGCAGCCCTCAGGGGGCCTATGGCTACACCTTC	CASSPQGAYGYTF
.	TRBJ2-5	.	TRBV3-1/TRBV3-2	TGTGCCAGCAGCCCCGGAGGGGAGACCCAGTACTTC	CASSPGGETQYF
.	TRBJ1-3	.	TRBV9	TGTGCCAGCAGCGTAGGGCAGGGCGCCGGAAACACCATATATTTT	CASSVGQGAGNTIYF
TRBD1	TRBJ1-3	once	TRBV5-6	TGTGCCAGCACCCAAGGACAGGGCGTAAGAAACACCATATATTTT	CASTQGQGVRNTIYF
.	TRBJ1-2	once	TRBV5-1	TGCGCCAGCAGCTTGGACCCAGGGGCCTATGGCTACACCTTC	CASSLDPGAYGYTF
TRBD2	TRBJ2-2	.	TRBV9	TGTGCCAGCAGCGTAGAGGTAGCGGGGGGGACCGGGGAGCTGTTTTTT	CASSVEVAGGTGELFF
.	TRBJ2-2	once	TRBV5-1	TGCGCCTCTATGACGGGGAACACCGGGGAGCTGTTTTTT	CASMTGNTGELFF
.	TRBJ1-5	few	TRBV5-6	TGTGCCAGCAGCTTGTTCGGGAGAGAGGGCAATCAGCCCCAGCATTTT	CASSLFGREGNQPQHF
TRBD1	TRBJ1-1	.	TRBV18	TGTGCCAGCTCACTCCGGACAGGTGCGAACACTGAAGCTTTCTTT	CASSLRTGANTEAFF
.	TRBJ1-6	.	TRBV6-1	TGTGCCAGCAGTGAAGGGCCAGGCAGTAATTCACCCCTCCACTTT	CASSEGPGSNSPLHF
.	TRBJ1-5	once	TRBV19	TGTGCCAGTAGCATGAGTAGCAATCAGCCCCAGCATTTT	CASSMSSNQPQHF
.	TRBJ1-1	.	TRBV6-5	TGCCAAAGCCAGGAGGCAAGTGAAGCTTTCTTT	CQSQEASEAFF
.	TRBJ1-5	.	TRBV18	TGTGCCAGCTCCTTCAACAGGGACCAGCCCCAGCATTTT	CASSFNRDQPQHF
.	TRBJ1-6	.	TRBV9	TGTGCCAGCAGCCCTAACCGAGGATCACCCCTCCACTTT	CASSPNRGSPLHF
.	TRBJ1-1	.	TRBV11-2	TGTGCCAGCAGCTCTCCCTACAGAGACAACACTGAAGCTTTCTTT	CASSSPYRDNTEAFF
TRBD1	TRBJ2-1	.	TRBV6-6	TGTGCCAGCAACCCATCCGGGACAGGGGGCAATGAGCAGTTCTTC	CASNPSGTGGNEQFF
.	TRBJ2-2	.	TRBV19	TGTGCCAGTAGTATATCAGGGCTTGGGGAGCTGTTTTTT	CASSISGLGELFF
.	TRBJ1-2	once	TRBV28	TGTGCCACGCGACAGAACCCCTATGGCTACACCTTC	CATRQNPYGYTF
.	TRBJ1-2	.	TRBV5-1	TGCGCCAGCAGCTTACAGGGAATCTATGGCTACACCTTC	CASSLQGIYGYTF
.	TRBJ1-2	.	TRBV12-3/TRBV12-4	TGTGCCCTCTCTATTGGCTACACCTTC	CALSIGYTF
.	TRBJ1-2	.	TRBV10-3	TGTGCCATAGGGGAGGCCTATGGCTACACCTTC	CAIGEAYGYTF
.	TRBJ1-2	.	TRBV6-1	TGTGCCAGCAGTGAGCTCATGCCCGGAGACTATGGCTACACCTTC	CASSELMPGDYGYTF
TRBD1	TRBJ1-2	few	TRBV29-1	TGCAGCGTCAAGTCAGGGGGCCGGAACTATGGCTACACCTTC	CSVKSGGRNYGYTF
.	TRBJ1-6	.	TRBV28	TGTGCCAGCTCGGCCCGGGGGGCCTATAATTCACCCCTCCACTTT	CASSARGAYNSPLHF
TRBD1	TRBJ1-1	.	TRBV6-1	TGTGCCAGCAGTGAAGCCCACAGGGGGAACACTGAAGCTTTCTTT	CASSEAHRGNTEAFF
.	TRBJ2-1	.	TRBV5-1	TGCGCCAGCAGCTTGGACGGGTTCTCCTACAATGAGCAGTTCTTC	CASSLDGFSYNEQFF
.	TRBJ1-2	.	TRBV27	TGTGCCAGCAGTCCGCACGACGGGAACTATGGCTACACCTTC	CASSPHDGNYGYTF
.	TRBJ2-1	.	TRBV3-1/TRBV3-2	TGTGCCAGCAGCCAAGGTCCTGGGCACGGTGAGCAGTTCTTC	CASSQGPGHGEQFF
TRBD1	TRBJ1-1	.	TRBV7-9	TGTGCCAGCAGCTTAGTGACAGGGGGAACTGAAGCTTTCTTT	CASSLVTGGTEAFF